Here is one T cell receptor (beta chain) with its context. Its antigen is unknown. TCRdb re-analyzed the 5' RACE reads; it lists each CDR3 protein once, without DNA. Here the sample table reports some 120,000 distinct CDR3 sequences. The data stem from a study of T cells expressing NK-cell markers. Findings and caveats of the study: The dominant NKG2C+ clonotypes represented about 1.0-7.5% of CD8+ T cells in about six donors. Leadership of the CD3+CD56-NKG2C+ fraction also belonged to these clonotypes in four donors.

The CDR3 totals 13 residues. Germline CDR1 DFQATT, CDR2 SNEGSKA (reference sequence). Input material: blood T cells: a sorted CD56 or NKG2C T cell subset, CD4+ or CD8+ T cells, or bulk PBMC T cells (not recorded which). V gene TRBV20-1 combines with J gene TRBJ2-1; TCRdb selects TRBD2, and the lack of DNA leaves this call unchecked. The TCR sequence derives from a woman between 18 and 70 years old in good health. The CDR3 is CSAWLVPYNEQFF.